This T cell receptor beta chain is from a study of cytomegalovirus exposure and HLA in healthy donors (dated by TCRdb to the late 2010s). In terms of the full investigation: An earlier analysis of more than 550 of the donors reported around 280 Gb of sequence data and around 100 million unique TCR beta sequences obtained from some 170 million T cells. An early release covering roughly 600 HLA-typed donors comprised 300 to 350 gigabases of sequencing data and roughly 85 million unique TCR sequences. Among the roughly 380 genotyped donors, 81% belonged to the genetic ancestry cluster associated with self-reported Caucasian donors. The study aimed to test whether signatures of past pathogen exposure could be identified by cataloging public T cell receptors. The study profiled the T cell repertoires of about 720 subjects by immunosequencing and related them to cytomegalovirus serostatus. Besides the first cohort of about 730 subjects, a separate validation cohort made up of 120 different subjects was used. High-throughput TCR immunosequencing, statistical association of individual TCRs with disease status, and machine learning were combined to predict cytomegalovirus infection status. In a later analysis, previously published TCR beta repertoires from roughly 710 donors were re-analyzed and high-resolution HLA genotyping was added so that TCR occurrence patterns could be studied. In the later analysis, no new phenotypic data were used to find candidate immune exposures; instead, reliance was placed on TCR beta sequences and their occurrence across donors. In an earlier analysis of roughly 600 of the donors, high-throughput TCR beta sequencing was used to judge whether each TCR beta V gene segment behaved as functional or pseudogenic. Donor age, sex, ethnicity and CMV serostatus were collected together with the repertoire data. A later genetic analysis used genome-wide SNP genotypes for about 65% of the roughly 700 donors, treating that subset as a discovery cohort. All discovery cohort repertoires had been generated using a single sequencing platform. Class I and class II HLA loci were covered by the typing at four-digit resolution. The number of donors typed differed by locus, with 629-630 for A, B, C, DRB1 and DQB1, more than 500 for DQA1, 606 for DPA1, and some 440 for DPB1. Roughly five DR-DQ haplotypes were handled as single units for association and clustering because linkage in the cohort was strong. Among about 400 genotyped donors of the cohort, an average of roughly 230,000 unique TCR beta nucleotide sequences was sequenced per donor, of which about 19% were non-productive.

To note about this clone: Its antigen specificity is not known. Base-call qualities are not available, and no considerably larger clone is one nucleotide away.

The cohort was made up of 500 to 800 healthy bone marrow donors. All cohort members were sampled while nominally healthy, although unrecorded immune exposures were likely present. The donor tested CMV seropositive and was one of the 289 seropositive cohort members. Every donor gave a peripheral blood sample, and the peripheral blood mononuclear cells from that sample were used for TCR beta sequencing. Genomic DNA extraction from the blood cell samples was performed with the Qiagen DNeasy Blood Extraction Kit. CDR1 and CDR2 are drawn from the germline V gene: SGHVS, FNYEAQ. Unmatched junction bases come to 19, with V trimmed by 5 bases and J by 0 bases. The CDR3 holds 20 amino acids from the cysteine to the phenylalanine. Of all the DNA, just the CDR3 is kept, 60 bases in frame from base 1. General conclusions and limits of the study: In an earlier analysis of approximately 600 of the donors, most TCR beta V segments were observed in productive rearrangements about 90% or about 30% of the time, broadly matching IMGT annotations. The 87-base-pair reads could not distinguish some IMGT-functional V segments, including TRBV6-2 and TRBV6-3, so those segments were excluded. Most TCR sequences were observed very rarely across donors, whereas some public TCRs were present in many individuals. A later genetic analysis associated a missense DCLRE1C variant with V-gene and J-gene trimming of TCR beta chains, and an independent cohort replicated the association. Correlated functional status among segregating V segments might be attributable to linkage disequilibrium, but an unknown experimental factor could not be ruled out. In a later analysis, HLA-associated TCR beta chains showed more clonal expansion and lower generation probabilities than non-associated chains that were equally common. A later analysis found that TCR association rates varied across HLA loci, with DRB1 alleles showing the most associated TCRs and HLA-C alleles the fewest. A further reported finding was that TCR beta sequences accurately predicted the HLA-A and HLA-B alleles for most subjects in the first cohort. Presence/absence analyses assumed roughly uniform sequencing depth across donors, an assumption that may not hold. In vitro tests confirmed that three of the cytomegalovirus-associated TCR beta chains recognize cytomegalovirus antigens. Because HLA typing was unavailable for some donors at each locus, only the typed subset was used in association tests. Only TCR beta chains were sequenced in this cohort, and the absence of alpha or paired-chain data limited detectable features. The classifier was reported to diagnose cytomegalovirus status with high specificity and sensitivity in both the original and validation cohorts. The only immune exposure information available for the cohort was CMV serostatus. According to a later genetic analysis, donors in an Asian-associated ancestry cluster had fewer N-insertions in productive TCRs than the approximately 690-donor mean. Several of the top co-occurrence clusters appeared to be linked to parvovirus B19, influenza, CMV and Epstein-Barr virus, according to a later analysis. Seventeen rarely observed V segments, including chromosome 9 orphons, were excluded from the earlier analysis of a few hundred of the donors because counts were too low. Strong co-occurrence of HLA alleles, especially DR and DQ, made assigning TCR associations to individual alleles difficult. The authors suggested that the approach could potentially be generalized to other disease states and immunological phenotypes. Most CMV-associated TCR beta chains appeared to be HLA-restricted in a later analysis, and the HLA associations seemed to be driven largely by CMV exposure. The sequencing pipeline was judged likely to have produced a cluster of highly shared sequence variants as a technical artifact. The study gave a list of 150 to 200 TCR beta chains associated with cytomegalovirus. Specific HLA alleles were associated with 16,951 TCR beta sequences at a false discovery rate of 0.05 in a later analysis.

The protocol used for the library was the immunoSEQ multiplex PCR assay. For the multiplex PCR, a mixture combining 60 forward primers for TCR Vbeta segments and 13 reverse primers for TCR Jbeta segments was used. Amplification of the CDR3 region of rearranged TCR beta genes was performed with a multiplex PCR assay on genomic DNA. On the Illumina HiSeq System, the amplified TCR beta libraries were sequenced as 87-base-pair reads. From the authors' description of their analysis: A later analysis tallied tens of millions of unique TCR beta chains across the 610 or so repertoires, and around 12 million of those chains were shared by two or more donors. A nearest-neighbor algorithm error-corrected the raw reads and collapsed the reads into unique sequences, merging closely related sequences to remove PCR and sequencing errors. V, D and J gene segments were assigned by aligning CDR3 sequences to IMGT reference sequences. For a sequence to be retained, a match of at least six nucleotides to both a V gene segment and a J gene segment was required. A rearrangement counted as productive if the CDR3 had no stop codons and remained in frame with V and J, and every other rearrangement counted as non-productive. CDR3 was defined by IMGT convention, running from the second conserved V-encoded cysteine to the conserved J-encoded phenylalanine. The earlier analysis of 550 to 650 of the donors excluded any sequence lacking an unambiguous match to a single V gene segment. An earlier analysis of a few hundred of the donors called V segments functional above 56.7% productive rearrangements and segregating when the between-donor standard deviation exceeded 5%. A statistical classification framework was built to diagnose cytomegalovirus status from the catalog of TCR beta chain sequences. A later analysis assigned V and J genes by comparing TCR nucleotide sequences with IMGT/GENE-DB human TR gene sequences. The TCRdist pipeline was used in a later analysis to assign CDR3 sequences and most-parsimonious VDJ recombination scenarios. A later analysis defined each TCR beta chain by its CDR3 amino acid sequence plus V-gene family, and excluded reads lacking a unique V-gene family. A later analysis removed 450 to 600 highly shared, low-generation-probability nucleotide sequences to deal with suspected cross-contamination and a sequencing artifact. For each public chain, a later analysis derived a clonal expansion index from normalized ranks of inferred template counts within each repertoire. In a later analysis, generation probabilities were computed with a VDJ recombination model fitted to out-of-frame rearrangements, and the resulting probabilities were checked against IGoR. A later analysis scored TCR-TCR, TCR-HLA and TCR-CMV co-occurrence with hypergeometric tests, applying a repertoire-size bias correction to TCR pairs. False discovery rates were estimated in a later analysis by permuting HLA or CMV assignments 20 times. A later analysis grouped co-occurring TCRs with DBSCAN, adding TCRdist sequence similarity when clustering within HLA-allele-positive subsets. Repertoires with fewer than 30,000 or more than 120,000 public chains, plus five repertoires with anomalous nucleotide sharing, were excluded from co-occurrence clustering. In TCRdb, the immuneACCESS table is reduced to in-frame sequences with V and J assigned. These tables do not hold every clone; where another copy was compared, an unresolved V gene accounts for under half, and the others remain unexplained. The DNA was the basis for D and trimming; V, J and clone size are from that table. The sample yields 98,000 or so clones; 70% to 80% were counted once. The top ten hold roughly a sixth of the sample.

The chain is assembled from TRBV7-6 and TRBJ2-1, and TRBD2 aligns with 7 junction nucleotides. This sequence was found in a man between 60 and 70 years old in good health and CMV-seropositive. Sequenced material: PBMCs. In nucleotide form, the sequence is TGTGCCAGCAGCCCCCGGACCCGGCAGCGGGACCCGAGCTCCTACAATGAGCAGTTCTTC. Its amino acids are CASSPRTRQRDPSSYNEQFF.